One and the same sample provided the 32 T cell receptor beta chains below, sequenced in a study of CD8 T cells in ankylosing spondylitis. Study results and caveats: A TCR beta motif of fewer than ten highly homologous variants appeared characteristic of ankylosing spondylitis blood.

These receptors' targets are unknown. TCRdb independently ran MiXCR on the 5' RACE reads; one entry per CDR3 protein. The sample consists of under 550,000 distinct CDR3 sequences, 25% to 30% of them appearing once. The sample was blood, either unsorted or a sorted T cell fraction (not recorded which). Source of these receptors: a male donor with ankylosing spondylitis.

The sample holds a few counts of this clonotype. The chain carries TRBV5-1 and TRBJ1-1; D might be TRBD1 (6 bases). CDR3 length: 15 residues. V lost 4 bases and J lost 3, with 16 bases in between. Per germline, CDR1 SGHRS and CDR2 YFSETQ. CDR3 loop: CASSRGQTRDTEAFF. The CDR3, as DNA: TGCGCCAGCAGCCGAGGACAGACCCGCGACACTGAAGCTTTCTTT.

For the CDR3, the DNA is TGCGCCAGCAGCAACCGGCGGGGGAACGAGCAGTACTTC. Translating gives CASSNRRGNEQYF. V and J are TRBV5-1 and TRBJ2-7, with TRBD2 matching 7 bases. The V segment lost 4 bases and the J segment 5 bases; nucleotides outside the gene matches: 6. The CDR3 sequence is 13 residues long. Germline V gene sequence: CDR1 SGHRS, CDR2 YFSETQ.

The chain has TRBV12-3 or TRBV12-4 and TRBJ1-2, with 9 positions matching TRBD1. The trim removed 2 bases at V and 4 bases at J, leaving 8 bases unmatched. The CDR3 has 16 residues. CDR3 sequence: CASSLYPGQGSYGYTF. CDR3 nucleotides: TGTGCCAGCAGTTTATATCCGGGACAGGGATCCTATGGCTACACCTTC.

The genes are TRBV7-2 and TRBJ2-3; D is uncertain. CDR3 length: 15 residues. V was shortened by 4 bases and J by 2 bases, with 13 bases between the two germline ends. The germline CDR1 and CDR2 sequences are SGHTA and FQGNSA. In DNA form, the CDR3 reads TGTGCCAGCAGCTCCCAGGTCGGCAACACAGATACGCAGTATTTT. Encoded protein: CASSSQVGNTDTQYF.

This clonotype was seen more than once but under ten times. This chain links TRBV7-8 with TRBJ2-7; 8 bases are shared with TRBD2. J lost 2 bases, V lost 1 base, and 7 bases had no gene match. There are 16 residues in the CDR3. Germline CDR1 SGHVS, CDR2 FQNEAQ. The CDR3 region is CASSLEVAGFAYEQYF. CDR3 DNA sequence: TGTGCCAGCAGCTTAGAGGTAGCGGGATTTGCCTACGAGCAGTACTTC.

The genes are TRBV7-9 and TRBJ1-2; 8 bases are shared with TRBD1. The junction had 10 bases not matched to a gene; V was cut back by 5 bases and J by 8 bases. The CDR3 is made up of 14 amino acids. Germline-derived CDR1 and CDR2 are SEHNR and FQNEAQ (reference sequence). The CDR3 here is CASSPRTGPNGYTF. The CDR3 coding sequence is TGTGCCAGCAGCCCAAGGACAGGGCCGAACGGCTACACCTTC. The whole variable domain, remainder taken from reference TRBV7-9 and TRBJ1-2, is DTGVSQNPRHKITKRGQNVTFRCDPISEHNRLYWYRQTLGQGPEFLTYFQNEAQLEKSRLLSDRFSAERPKGSFSTLEIQRTEQGDSAMYLCASSPRTGPNGYTFGSGTRLTVV.

This clonotype has just a few counts. V and J are TRBV15 and TRBJ2-2; D not certain. Germline V gives CDR1 LNHNV, CDR2 YYDKDF (reference sequence). V shed 0 bases and J shed 10 bases, with 15 bases lying between them. The CDR3 has 15 residues. As DNA, the CDR3 is TGTGCCACCAGCAGAGATTCCCCTTTCGATGCGGAGCTGTTTTTT. The encoded protein is CATSRDSPFDAELFF.

This clonotype was seen a few times. The chain couples TRBV24-1 to TRBJ2-5; 8 bases are a match to TRBD2. The germline V gene has CDR1 KGHDR and CDR2 SFDVKD. V shed 7 bases, J shed 4 bases, and the junction held 1 base outside the gene matches. The length of the CDR3 is 12 residues. The CDR3 region has the DNA TGTGCCACCAGCCTAGCGGGAGAGACCCAGTACTTC. Amino acid sequence: CATSLAGETQYF.

This clonotype occurred many times. The chain couples TRBV2 to TRBJ1-3; 7 bases fit TRBD1. V dropped 6 bases and J dropped 1; count of bases not matched to a gene: 9. Germline loops: CDR1 SNHLY, CDR2 FYNNEI. The CDR3 sequence is 16 residues long. The CDR3 DNA follows: TGTGCCAGCAGCCCCCGACAGGGAGGTTCTGGAAACACCATATATTTT. Its protein product is CASSPRQGGSGNTIYF.

The gene calls are TRBV20-1 and TRBJ1-2; 9 bases are shared with TRBD1. The trim removed 4 bases at V and 0 bases at J, leaving 6 bases unmatched. CDR1 is DFQATT, CDR2 SNEGSKA, per germline (reference sequence). The CDR3 has 15 residues. The CDR3 sequence is CSAKNRGLTNYGYTF. CDR3 nucleotide sequence: TGCAGTGCTAAAAACAGGGGGCTCACTAACTATGGCTACACCTTC.

The chain uses TRBV29-1 and TRBJ2-7, with 11 positions matching TRBD2. V trimming: 6 bases; J trimming: 9 bases; junction bases outside the gene matches: 16. This CDR3 is built from 15 residues. CDR1 is SQVTM, CDR2 ANQGSEA, per germline. The CDR3 DNA follows: TGCAGCGTGAGCGATCCGGGACTAGCGGAGGTCGGGCAGTACTTC. Translating gives CSVSDPGLAEVGQYF.

The chain combines TRBV3-1 with TRBJ2-1; 10 bases align to TRBD2. This CDR3 has 16 amino acids. V trimming: 5 bases; J trimming: 4 bases; junction bases outside the gene matches: 8. Germline-derived CDR1 and CDR2 are LGHDT and YNNKEL (reference sequence). CDR3 sequence (DNA): TGTGCCAGCAGCTACCACCCTAGCGGGGGTTACAATGAGCAGTTCTTC. Translated: CASSYHPSGGYNEQFF.

The rearrangement links TRBV2 to TRBJ1-4, with TRBD1 matching over 7 bases. Germline CDR1 SNHLY, CDR2 FYNNEI. J lost 0 bases, V lost 6 bases, and 7 bases had no gene match. This CDR3 is built from 16 residues. CDR3 sequence: CASRPVDRATNEKLFF. In DNA, the CDR3 is TGTGCCAGCAGACCCGTCGACAGGGCAACTAATGAAAAACTGTTTTTT.

With respect to this clonotype: The germline gene is not matched at one end of the junction; a read error may be the cause. V usage is TRBV10-3 and J usage is TRBJ2-7, with TRBD1 matching 9 bases. CDR1 is ENHRY, CDR2 SYGVKD, per germline. CDR3 length: 15 amino acids. CDR3 amino acids: CAINQGQGSQDDQYF. The CDR3 DNA is TGTGCCATCAACCAGGGACAGGGCTCGCAGGACGATCAGTACTTC.

The J gene is TRBJ2-1, the V gene TRBV20-1; 8 bases are shared with TRBD1. CDR1 DFQATT and CDR2 SNEGSKA come from the germline V gene (reference sequence). This CDR3 region has 12 residues. With 6 bases clipped from V and 5 bases from J, the junction kept 3 bases outside the gene matches. The CDR3 here is CSAKQGDNEQFF. The CDR3 DNA follows: TGCAGTGCCAAACAGGGGGACAATGAGCAGTTCTTC.

This clonotype was counted only a few times. The V call is TRBV20-1, the J call TRBJ2-3, with 12 bases fitting TRBD2. The germline CDR1 and CDR2 sequences are DFQATT and SNEGSKA (reference sequence). V lost 6 bases, J lost 12 bases, and 13 bases stayed unmatched. This CDR3 has 14 residues. The DNA of the CDR3 is TGCAGTGCCCACCCCTGGCTAGCGGGAGGGCCCCAGTATTTT. It encodes CSAHPWLAGGPQYF.

The chain links TRBV7-7 to TRBJ2-5, with a possible D match to TRBD2 (6 bases). V was clipped by 5 bases and J by 1 base, with 14 bases between them. CDR3 length: 15 amino acids. CDR1 and CDR2 from the germline V gene are SSHAT and FNYEAQ (reference sequence). CDR3 region: CASSLKWGLQETQYF. Written as DNA, the CDR3 is TGTGCCAGCAGCCTAAAGTGGGGACTCCAAGAGACCCAGTACTTC.

The gene calls are TRBV3-1 and TRBJ1-2; D perhaps matches TRBD1 (6 bases). The CDR3 sequence is 16 residues long. V was pared by 2 bases and J by 6 bases, with 19 bases between. Germline-derived CDR1 and CDR2 are LGHDT and YNNKEL (reference sequence). CDR3 DNA: TGTGCCAGCAGCCAACAATCCTACGGGGGGGCGAATGGCTACACCTTC. This gives the protein CASSQQSYGGANGYTF.

The genes are TRBV5-5 and TRBJ1-5; 8 bases map to TRBD1. The CDR3 sequence is 16 residues long. Germline-derived CDR1 and CDR2 are SGHKS and YYEKEE (reference sequence). Trimming cost V 2 bases and J 7 bases; bases outside gene matches: 11. This CDR3 is CASSFSPGGARQPQHF. The CDR3 region has the DNA TGTGCCAGCAGCTTCTCCCCAGGGGGCGCGAGGCAGCCCCAGCATTTT.

The V gene is TRBV5-5, the J gene TRBJ1-4, with unresolved D. The CDR3 length is 12 residues. The ends were cut back, 1 base at V and 8 bases at J, with 6 bases in the middle. CDR1 is SGHKS and CDR2 is YYEKEE in the germline V gene (reference sequence). CDR3 nucleotide sequence: TGTGCCAGCAGCTTGCGGGAGGAAAAACTGTTTTTT. The encoded protein is CASSLREEKLFF.

This clonotype has a single count. This chain connects TRBV11-2 to TRBJ2-3, with 14 bases that match TRBD2. Germline V gene data show CDR1 as SGHAT and CDR2 as FQNNGV. This CDR3 comprises 17 residues. Trimming removed 5 bases from V and 0 bases from J; junction bases left unmatched: 4. CDR3 nucleotide sequence: TGTGCCAGCAGCCCAAGGACTAGCGGGAGGAGCACAGATACGCAGTATTTT. As protein: CASSPRTSGRSTDTQYF.

This clonotype has a handful of counts. In nucleotides, the CDR3 is TGCAGTGCTAGTTTACAGGGCTCCTACGAGCAGTACTTC. Amino acids: CSASLQGSYEQYF. The chain has TRBV20-1 and TRBJ2-7; D might be TRBD1 (6 bases). V was trimmed by 3 bases and J by 0 bases, leaving 9 bases between them. The germline V gene encodes CDR1 DFQATT and CDR2 SNEGSKA (reference sequence). The CDR3 runs 13 residues.

This clonotype was observed a handful of times. This chain joins TRBV24-1 and TRBJ1-3, with TRBD1 matching over 7 bases. Germline CDR1 KGHDR, CDR2 SFDVKD. Losses at the gene ends were 4 bases for V and 1 base for J; bases not matched to a gene: 12. This CDR3 has 18 amino acids. CDR3 nucleotide sequence: TGTGCCACCAGTGACGCGACAGGGAACGGGTTGTCTGGAAACACCATATATTTT. As protein: CATSDATGNGLSGNTIYF.

This clonotype was seen more than once but under ten times. The chain couples TRBV7-9 to TRBJ2-7; D may be TRBD2 (6 bases). Germline V gives CDR1 SEHNR, CDR2 FQNEAQ (reference sequence). The CDR3 is 12 residues long. V was shortened by 5 bases and J by 6 bases, with 11 bases between the two germline ends. The CDR3 sequence is CASSQGLGEQYF. CDR3 nucleotides: TGTGCCAGCAGCCAGGGACTGGGCGAGCAGTACTTC.

This clonotype showed up just a few times. V is TRBV24-1 and J is TRBJ1-3; TRBD1 might be the D (5 bases). The CDR3 is 15 residues long. The germline V gene encodes CDR1 KGHDR and CDR2 SFDVKD. The V end was cut by 3 bases, the J end by 1 base, with 9 bases between. In nucleotides, the CDR3 is TGTGCCACCAGTGATCCGGCAGGGTCTGGAAACACCATATATTTT. It translates to CATSDPAGSGNTIYF.

This chain uses TRBV20-1 with TRBJ2-5, with 7 bases matching TRBD2. From germline, CDR1 is DFQATT and CDR2 SNEGSKA (reference sequence). V lost 3 bases, J lost 0 bases, and 4 bases stayed unmatched. The CDR3 extends over 14 amino acids. CDR3 DNA sequence: TGCAGTGCTAGTTGGGGGGGAAACCAAGAGACCCAGTACTTC. Translating it yields CSASWGGNQETQYF.

The J gene is TRBJ2-3, the V gene TRBV5-1, with 10 bases that match TRBD2. The CDR3 is 16 amino acids. CDR1 is SGHRS, CDR2 YFSETQ, per germline. The trim removed 0 bases at V and 4 bases at J, leaving 5 bases unmatched. The CDR3 spells CASSLALAGVSDTQYF. CDR3 sequence (DNA): TGCGCCAGCAGCTTGGCGCTAGCGGGAGTCTCAGATACGCAGTATTTT.

This clonotype was seen a few times. This sequence joins TRBV29-1 and TRBJ1-2; D uncertain. V was clipped by 0 bases and J by 8 bases, with 7 bases between them. The CDR3 contains 11 residues. Germline CDR1 SQVTM, CDR2 ANQGSEA. The CDR3 coding sequence is TGCAGCGTTGAAGACCGTGGGGGCTACACCTTC. Amino acid sequence: CSVEDRGGYTF.

This clonotype came up a few times. The rearrangement uses TRBV10-2 and TRBJ1-5, with D possibly being TRBD1 (6 bases). The CDR3 length is 15 residues. V shed 6 bases and J shed 0 bases, with 12 bases lying between them. From germline, CDR1 is WSHSY and CDR2 SAAADI. The DNA of the CDR3 is TGCGCCAGCAGCTCCGGGACACATAGCAATCAGCCCCAGCATTTT. Amino acids: CASSSGTHSNQPQHF.

This clonotype turned up a few times. This sequence joins TRBV5-1 and TRBJ2-2, with TRBD2 matching 7 bases. Per germline, CDR1 SGHRS and CDR2 YFSETQ. With V trimmed by 4 bases and J by 0 bases, 3 bases remained unmatched. The CDR3 is made up of 15 amino acids. CDR3 protein: CASSDGRTNTGELFF. The CDR3 coding sequence is TGCGCCAGCAGCGACGGGAGGACGAACACCGGGGAGCTGTTTTTT.

A few counts support this clonotype. The chain links TRBV20-1 to TRBJ2-2; 11 positions match TRBD2. The CDR3 consists of 16 residues. Germline V gene sequence: CDR1 DFQATT, CDR2 SNEGSKA (reference sequence). Trimming at V came to 6 bases and at J to 7 bases, leaving 13 bases not matched to a gene. The CDR3, as DNA: TGCAGTGCACATAGCGGGAGGGCCTGGGGTGGCGGGGAGCTGTTTTTT. Its protein is CSAHSGRAWGGGELFF.

The chain employs TRBV20-1 and TRBJ2-4; possible D gene TRBD2, 5 bases. The CDR3 is 17 residues long. Germline CDR1 and CDR2: DFQATT and SNEGSKA (reference sequence). V lost 3 bases and J 1 base, leaving 19 bases between the germline ends. The CDR3 DNA reads as TGCAGTGCTAGGGGCCACCGAGGGATCGTGGCCAAAAACATTCAGTACTTC. It specifies CSARGHRGIVAKNIQYF.